This T cell receptor (beta chain) emerged from a study of cytomegalovirus exposure and HLA in healthy donors. Researchers ran the PCR with 60 Vbeta and 13 Jbeta primers. Profiled with immunoSEQ multiplex PCR; TCRdb holds only in-frame clones, not every one. In all, the sample yields 130,000 or so clones. The CDR3 spans 17 residues. Trimming shortened V by 0 bases and J by 1 base, and 10 bases separated the two germline ends. CDR1 is LGHNA, CDR2 YSLEER, per germline. The chain links TRBV4-3 to TRBJ2-6; D gene ambiguous. The clonotype originates from a woman between 35 and 50 years old in good health and CMV-seronegative. The sequenced sample consisted of PBMCs. The CDR3 nucleotides are TGCGCCAGCAGCCAAGAGGTGCGGAGATCTGGGGCCAACGTCCTGACTTTC. Translated: CASSQEVRRSGANVLTF.